This TCR beta chain comes out of a study of T cells after yellow fever vaccination. Study-wide points: Although most clonotypes did not, a small share appeared in both CD4 and CD8 compartments.

This clonotype turned up a few times. The antigen is not known. Making TCR cDNA involved 5'RACE template switching, which added UMIs and a universal primer site. One entry per CDR3 protein results from TCRdb running MiXCR on the 5' RACE reads. The sample has 300,000 to 400,000 distinct CDR3 sequences, 8.7% seen once; the top ten hold roughly 18%. The CDR3 covers 14 residues. The germline V gene encodes CDR1 DFQATT and CDR2 SNEGSKA (reference sequence). The ends were cut back, 6 bases at V and 1 base at J, with 15 bases in the middle. This clonotype originated in a man younger than 35 who received the YFV17D yellow fever vaccine. V gene TRBV20-1 combines with J gene TRBJ1-1, with a tentative D call TRBD1 (6 bases). Sequenced here: PBMCs, sampled on the day of the first yellow fever vaccination. Here the CDR3 DNA reads TGCAGTGCCCGGGTCGGGGGGCAGAACACTGAAGCTTTCTTT. It yields the protein CSARVGGQNTEAFF.